Below, 11 T cell receptor beta chains from the same sample are listed, as sequenced in a study of blood T cell repertoires in COVID-19. Produced via immunoSEQ multiplex PCR; TCRdb's table is partial and in-frame only. The sample includes over 60,000 clones, 75% to 80% of them seen just once. Sequenced: peripheral blood. The receptors here all came from a woman of 80 years or more with acute or convalescent COVID-19.

The chain recombines TRBV7-9 with TRBJ1-6; D ambiguous. V was shortened by 1 base and J by 10 bases, with 8 bases between the two germline ends. CDR1 is SEHNR and CDR2 is FQNEAQ in the germline V gene (reference sequence). There are 13 residues in the CDR3. CDR3 nucleotides: TGTGCCAGCAGCTTAGGCAGTCCGTCACCCCTCCACTTT. Translation gives CASSLGSPSPLHF. The full variable domain, its missing parts supplied by reference TRBV7-9 and TRBJ1-6, is DTGVSQNPRHKITKRGQNVTFRCDPISEHNRLYWYRQTLGQGPEFLTYFQNEAQLEKSRLLSDRFSAERPKGSFSTLEIQRTEQGDSAMYLCASSLGSPSPLHFGNGTRLTVT.

Only a few counts were recorded for this clone. This chain uses TRBV6-5 with TRBJ1-1, with 8 nucleotides matching TRBD1. CDR1 and CDR2 from the germline V gene are MNHEY and SVGAGI. V lost 0 bases, J lost 6 bases, and 6 bases stayed unmatched. The CDR3 consists of 15 residues. CDR3: CASSYSSQGAAEAFF. CDR3 in DNA: TGTGCCAGCAGTTACTCTTCCCAGGGGGCAGCTGAAGCTTTCTTT.

J is TRBJ2-3 and V is TRBV4-3; maybe TRBD1 (6 bases). Trimming stripped 1 base from V and 7 bases from J, with 12 bases between. Per the germline V gene, CDR1 is LGHNA and CDR2 is YSLEER. The CDR3 has 14 amino acids. The CDR3 loop is CASSQVLGHYTQYF. The CDR3 DNA sequence: TGCGCCAGCAGCCAAGTCCTGGGACACTATACGCAGTATTTT.

This clone was recorded a few times. V and J are TRBV4-1 and TRBJ1-2; 8 nucleotides align to TRBD1. CDR1 is MGHRA, CDR2 YSYEKL, per germline. CDR3 size: 15 residues. With V trimmed by 5 bases and J by 2 bases, 7 bases remained unmatched. CDR3 amino acids: CASSIPDRENYGYTF. In DNA, the CDR3 is TGCGCCAGCAGCATCCCGGACAGGGAAAACTATGGCTACACCTTC.

The chain uses TRBV27 and TRBJ2-1; 8 positions match TRBD1. V dropped 5 bases and J dropped 4; count of bases not matched to a gene: 10. The CDR3 covers 16 residues. The germline gives CDR1 MNHEY, CDR2 SMNVEV (reference sequence). The CDR3 DNA reads TGTGCCAGCAGTCTGACAGGGGTCTCTCAGTACAATGAGCAGTTCTTC. Translating it yields CASSLTGVSQYNEQFF.

The chain carries TRBV3-1 (or the pseudogene TRBV3-2) and TRBJ2-1, with 14 bases that match TRBD2. The V segment lost 5 bases and the J segment 6 bases; nucleotides outside the gene matches: 9. This CDR3 is 17 amino acids long. The germline gives CDR1 LGHDT, CDR2 YNNKEL (reference sequence). CDR3 loop: CASSAPAGTSGGNEQFF. The DNA of the CDR3 is TGTGCCAGCAGCGCACCCGCCGGGACTAGCGGGGGCAATGAGCAGTTCTTC.

This sequence joins TRBV19 and TRBJ1-2, with TRBD1 matching over 7 bases. This CDR3 has 14 amino acids. Germline loops: CDR1 LNHDA, CDR2 SQIVND (reference sequence). J gave up 8 bases and V 5 bases, and 11 bases lay outside the gene matches. CDR3 protein: CASSVGQDPLGYTF. CDR3 in DNA: TGTGCCAGTAGTGTCGGACAGGACCCTCTAGGCTACACCTTC.

The CDR3 DNA sequence: TGTGCCAGCAGCACCCCACACAACCGCCCCTCCTACAATGAGCAGTTCTTC. This encodes CASSTPHNRPSYNEQFF. The chain links TRBV14 to TRBJ2-1; D is unclear. Germline CDR1 SGHDN, CDR2 FVKESK. The CDR3 extends over 17 amino acids. V lost 5 bases and J lost 0, with 17 bases in between.

V is TRBV28 and J is TRBJ1-3; D uncertain. Germline V gives CDR1 MDHEN, CDR2 SYDVKM. V lost 5 bases and J lost 2, with 13 bases in between. CDR3 size: 15 residues. The CDR3 DNA sequence: TGTGCCAGCAGTGTTGAGGCCTTAACTGGAAACACCATATATTTT. Translation: CASSVEALTGNTIYF.

This sequence joins TRBV11-2 and TRBJ2-2, with TRBD2 matching over 14 bases. The J segment lost 4 bases and the V segment lost 5 bases, leaving 9 bases of the junction unmatched. In germline, CDR1 is SGHAT, CDR2 FQNNGV. The CDR3 covers 18 residues. CDR3 sequence: CASSSRTSGRFGTGELFF. The CDR3 DNA follows: TGTGCCAGCAGCAGCAGGACTAGCGGGAGGTTTGGCACCGGGGAGCTGTTTTTT.

The J gene is TRBJ1-2, the V gene TRBV13, with D tentatively TRBD1 (5 bases). Per the germline V gene, CDR1 is PRHDT and CDR2 is FYEKMQ (reference sequence). V dropped 3 bases and J dropped 6 bases, with 14 bases sitting between them. This CDR3 region has 14 residues. The CDR3 DNA follows: TGTGCCAGCAGCTTCTCAGGGAAACGACATGGCTACACCTTC. Its protein is CASSFSGKRHGYTF.